Listed below are T cell receptor beta chains from one sample, sequenced in a study of shared clonotypes between healthy human individuals. Sequencing used immunoSEQ multiplex PCR; TCRdb keeps in-frame clones, though not all of them. This table holds approximately 2.1 million clones, more than 85% found once. The material sequenced was naive CD4+ T cells from PBMCs. The receptors were gathered from a man younger than 35 in good health. Some clones in this sample may be carry-over from other donors' samples. Each CDR3 is given with its conserved first and last residue. The order of the fields is clone size, V gene, J gene, D gene, CDR3 protein, CDR3 DNA. A D gene is named only where the DNA matches it firmly. Size tells how often a clone was seen (once, few, many) or the class of an expanded clone, and some rows leave it out.

clone size: NA
V gene: TRBV27
J gene: TRBJ2-7
D gene: NA
CDR3 protein: CASSSVGETYEQYF
CDR3 DNA: TGTGCCAGCAGTTCGGTGGGAGAGACCTACGAGCAGTACTTC

clone size: NA
V gene: TRBV28
J gene: TRBJ1-2
D gene: NA
CDR3 protein: CASRFAARHYYGYTF
CDR3 DNA: TGTGCCAGCAGGTTTGCAGCGAGGCATTACTATGGCTACACCTTC

clone size: NA
V gene: TRBV18
J gene: TRBJ2-1
D gene: TRBD1
CDR3 protein: CASSPYTQGASQLSTYNEQFF
CDR3 DNA: TGTGCCAGCTCACCATATACACAGGGGGCGAGCCAACTCTCGACCTACAATGAGCAGTTCTTC

clone size: NA
V gene: TRBV9
J gene: TRBJ2-2
D gene: NA
CDR3 protein: CASSVAATGELFF
CDR3 DNA: TGTGCCAGCAGCGTAGCGGCCACCGGGGAGCTGTTTTTT

clone size: NA
V gene: TRBV7-8
J gene: TRBJ1-5
D gene: NA
CDR3 protein: CASSSWRSNQPQHF
CDR3 DNA: TGTGCCAGCAGCTCTTGGCGGAGCAATCAGCCCCAGCATTTT

clone size: NA
V gene: TRBV29-1
J gene: TRBJ1-1
D gene: NA
CDR3 protein: CSAEGGGDEAFF
CDR3 DNA: TGCAGCGCCGAGGGGGGGGGCGATGAAGCTTTCTTT

clone size: NA
V gene: TRBV7-9
J gene: TRBJ2-7
D gene: NA
CDR3 protein: CASSRGRYAFYEQYF
CDR3 DNA: TGTGCCAGCAGCCGTGGACGCTACGCCTTCTACGAGCAGTACTTC

clone size: NA
V gene: TRBV28
J gene: TRBJ2-3
D gene: NA
CDR3 protein: CASRSRALPTDTQYF
CDR3 DNA: TGTGCCAGCAGGTCCCGGGCCCTACCAACAGATACGCAGTATTTT

clone size: NA
V gene: TRBV7-9
J gene: TRBJ1-5
D gene: NA
CDR3 protein: CASSPSGGLNQPQHF
CDR3 DNA: TGTGCCAGCAGCCCCTCGGGGGGGCTCAATCAGCCCCAGCATTTT

clone size: NA
V gene: TRBV10-2
J gene: TRBJ2-5
D gene: NA
CDR3 protein: CASNSHQETQYF
CDR3 DNA: TGCGCCAGCAACTCGCACCAAGAGACCCAGTACTTC

clone size: NA
V gene: TRBV7-2
J gene: TRBJ2-7
D gene: NA
CDR3 protein: CASSPTSRGPYEQYF
CDR3 DNA: TGTGCCAGCAGCCCAACCTCCAGGGGCCCCTACGAGCAGTACTTC

clone size: NA
V gene: TRBV7-3
J gene: TRBJ2-6
D gene: TRBD1
CDR3 protein: CASSTTTGSSGANVLTF
CDR3 DNA: TGTGCCAGCAGCACCACGACAGGGAGCTCTGGGGCCAACGTCCTGACTTTC

clone size: NA
V gene: TRBV14
J gene: TRBJ2-1
D gene: NA
CDR3 protein: CASSPSRSYNEQFF
CDR3 DNA: TGTGCCAGCAGCCCCTCACGGAGTTACAATGAGCAGTTCTTC

clone size: NA
V gene: TRBV29-1
J gene: TRBJ1-2
D gene: TRBD1
CDR3 protein: CSVLGRDSGTGNYGYTF
CDR3 DNA: TGCAGCGTTCTAGGGAGAGATAGCGGGACAGGGAACTATGGCTACACCTTC

clone size: once
V gene: TRBV6-5
J gene: TRBJ1-4
D gene: NA
CDR3 protein: CASMGGQGTSGLFF
CDR3 DNA: TGTGCCAGCATGGGGGGGCAGGGAACGAGCGGACTGTTTTTT

clone size: NA
V gene: TRBV19
J gene: TRBJ2-2
D gene: TRBD2
CDR3 protein: CASSILSGTIGELFF
CDR3 DNA: TGTGCCAGTAGTATACTTAGCGGGACGATCGGGGAGCTGTTTTTT

clone size: NA
V gene: TRBV4-3
J gene: TRBJ1-4
D gene: NA
CDR3 protein: CASSRAFGGEKLFF
CDR3 DNA: TGCGCCAGCAGCCGCGCATTCGGGGGTGAAAAACTGTTTTTT

clone size: NA
V gene: TRBV9
J gene: TRBJ2-3
D gene: TRBD1
CDR3 protein: CASSARDRTSDTQYF
CDR3 DNA: TGTGCCAGCAGCGCCCGGGACAGGACGTCAGATACGCAGTATTTT

clone size: once
V gene: TRBV29-1
J gene: TRBJ2-7
D gene: NA
CDR3 protein: CSVERLYSEGEQYF
CDR3 DNA: TGCAGCGTTGAAAGACTTTACTCCGAGGGCGAGCAGTACTTC

clone size: NA
V gene: TRBV11-3
J gene: TRBJ2-7
D gene: TRBD2
CDR3 protein: CASSLAGGTYEQYF
CDR3 DNA: TGTGCCAGCAGCCTAGCGGGAGGCACCTACGAGCAGTACTTC

clone size: NA
V gene: TRBV27
J gene: TRBJ2-5
D gene: NA
CDR3 protein: CASRSLVGPETQYF
CDR3 DNA: TGTGCCAGCAGGAGTTTAGTGGGGCCAGAAACCCAGTACTTC

clone size: NA
V gene: TRBV9
J gene: TRBJ2-1
D gene: NA
CDR3 protein: CASGAQVGGTYNEQFF
CDR3 DNA: TGTGCCAGCGGCGCCCAGGTAGGGGGAACCTACAATGAGCAGTTCTTC